One sample yielded the 15 T cell receptor beta chains listed below, sequenced in a study of human T cells and chemical hapten exposure. TCRdb processed the RACE reads anew with MiXCR; each CDR3 protein has one entry. The data contain under 200,000 distinct CDR3 sequences, more than 25% of them singletons. Time point meaning: pre-sensitization, week 0. The treatment here: therapeutic diphenylcyclopropenone sensitization with weekly scalp DPC. The sequenced sample was whole blood, obtained in connection with sensitization to the hapten diphenylcyclopropenone (DPC). These receptors all come from a woman between 25 and 40 years old with alopecia areata. Some clones in this sample may be carry-over from other donors' samples.

This clonotype was counted only a few times. This chain joins TRBV7-2 and TRBJ2-7; no reliable D call. This CDR3 is 13 amino acids long. Germline V gene data show CDR1 as SGHTA and CDR2 as FQGNSA. The V end lost 3 bases, the J end lost 3 bases, and 9 bases lay between the germline ends. The DNA for the CDR3 is TGTGCCAGCAGCTTTGGGCGGCACTACGAGCAGTACTTC. This codes for CASSFGRHYEQYF. The entire variable domain, with the rest obtained from reference TRBV7-2 and TRBJ2-7, is as follows: GAGVSQSPSNKVTEKGKDVELRCDPISGHTALYWYRQSLGQGLEFLIYFQGNSAPDKSGLPSDRFSAERTGGSVSTLTIQRTQQEDSAVYLCASSFGRHYEQYFGPGTRLTVT.

The V gene is TRBV7-9, the J gene TRBJ2-3, with D hard to call. V was shortened by 5 bases and J by 0 bases, with 9 bases between the two germline ends. In germline, CDR1 is SEHNR, CDR2 FQNEAQ (reference sequence). This CDR3 is 14 amino acids long. The CDR3 coding sequence is TGTGCCAGCAGCCAAGTGACTAGCACAGATACGCAGTATTTT. It is translated as CASSQVTSTDTQYF.

This chain joins TRBV10-3 and TRBJ1-1, with a possible D match to TRBD1 (5 bases). The CDR3 length is 15 residues. V was shortened by 5 bases and J by 1 base, with 14 bases between the two germline ends. From germline, CDR1 is ENHRY and CDR2 SYGVKD. Written as DNA, the CDR3 is TGTGCCATCAGTCCCACAGGAGCCCGGAACACTGAAGCTTTCTTT. This sequence encodes CAISPTGARNTEAFF.

The rearrangement joins TRBV7-8 to TRBJ2-6; TRBD1 aligns across 7 bases. The ends lost 4 bases at V and 0 bases at J; junction bases unmatched: 6. Germline lookup yields CDR1 SGHVS and CDR2 FQNEAQ. The CDR3 is 17 residues long. CDR3 coding DNA: TGTGCCAGCAGCTGGCCGGGACAGAGCTCTGGGGCCAACGTCCTGACTTTC. Its protein product is CASSWPGQSSGANVLTF.

V gene TRBV7-2 combines with J gene TRBJ2-5; 13 nucleotides line up with TRBD2. Germline V gene lookup returns CDR1 SGHTA and CDR2 FQGNSA. J lost 4 bases, V lost 4 bases, and 6 bases had no gene match. CDR3 length: 16 amino acids. Here the CDR3 DNA reads TGTGCCAGCAGCTCAGGACTAGCGGGGGCCGGAGAGACCCAGTACTTC. It codes for CASSSGLAGAGETQYF.

V usage is TRBV6-5 and J usage is TRBJ1-2; D is possibly TRBD1 (6 bases). The V end lost 6 bases, the J end lost 7 bases, and 9 bases lay between the germline ends. The CDR3 length is 11 residues. Germline-derived CDR1 and CDR2 are MNHEY and SVGAGI. The CDR3 is CASSNRVGYTF. The CDR3 DNA is TGTGCCAGCAGCAACAGGGTTGGCTACACCTTC.

This clonotype has at least ten counts. V is TRBV28 and J is TRBJ2-2; D is undetermined. Trimming cost V 6 bases and J 3 bases, with 2 bases left between them. There are 11 residues in the CDR3. Germline V lookup: CDR1 MDHEN, CDR2 SYDVKM. This chain's CDR3 is CASRDTGELFF. CDR3 DNA: TGTGCCAGCAGGGACACCGGGGAGCTGTTTTTT. The variable domain in full, completed from reference TRBV28 and TRBJ2-2, reads DVKVTQSSRYLVKRTGEKVFLECVQDMDHENMFWYRQDPGLGLRLIYFSYDVKMKEKGDIPEGYSVSREKKERFSLILESASTNQTSMYLCASRDTGELFFGEGSRLTVL.

This clonotype was observed a handful of times. V usage is TRBV12-3 or TRBV12-4 and J usage is TRBJ1-5, with a possible D match to TRBD1 (6 bases). V was pared by 6 bases and J by 4 bases, with 10 bases between. The CDR3 loop spans 13 amino acids. This CDR3 is CASRHDRNQPQHF. For the CDR3, the DNA is TGTGCCAGCAGACATGACAGGAATCAGCCCCAGCATTTT.

This clonotype has more than one count but fewer than ten. The chain uses TRBV7-2 and TRBJ2-7, with D unclear. Trimming removed 5 bases at V and 2 bases at J, with 13 bases between. There are 14 residues in the CDR3. Germline V CDR1 and CDR2: SGHTA, FQGNSA. CDR3 bases: TGTGCCAGCAGCCCCCGTCCAGCGACCTACGAGCAGTACTTC. It specifies CASSPRPATYEQYF.

The chain has TRBV28 and TRBJ1-5; D is unresolved. The CDR3 sequence is 13 residues long. The V end was cut by 7 bases, the J end by 0 bases, with 7 bases between. CDR1 is MDHEN, CDR2 SYDVKM, per germline. This CDR3 is CASIRDSNQPQHF. The CDR3 DNA sequence: TGTGCCAGCATTCGGGATAGCAATCAGCCCCAGCATTTT.

This clonotype occurred a few times. The chain couples TRBV28 to TRBJ2-2; D ambiguous. There are 11 residues in the CDR3. Trimming took 10 bases from V and 6 from J, leaving 9 bases between them. Germline CDR1 reads MDHEN; CDR2 reads SYDVKM. CDR3 DNA: TGTGCCACCGAGAGAGCCGGGGAGCTGTTTTTT. Translating gives CATERAGELFF.

The chain is built from TRBV28 and TRBJ2-3; 7 bases fit TRBD2. Trimming cost V 3 bases and J 4 bases; bases outside gene matches: 10. The CDR3 sequence is 16 residues long. Germline values: CDR1 MDHEN, CDR2 SYDVKM. The CDR3 coding sequence is TGTGCCAGCAGTTTGGCGAGCGGGATGGGGCCAGATACGCAGTATTTT. This gives the protein CASSLASGMGPDTQYF.

This chain uses TRBV20-1 with TRBJ2-1; the D gene is possibly TRBD2 (6 bases). With 0 bases removed from V and 7 bases from J, the gap between germline ends came to 19 bases. This CDR3 contains 16 residues. The germline V gene has CDR1 DFQATT and CDR2 SNEGSKA (reference sequence). CDR3 loop: CSARDWGSGAGNEQFF. The CDR3 DNA reads TGCAGTGCTAGAGATTGGGGCAGCGGTGCGGGAAATGAGCAGTTCTTC.

The chain is built from TRBV24-1 and TRBJ1-4; no clear D. The V gene's germline CDR1 is KGHDR and CDR2 SFDVKD. The CDR3 covers 13 residues. V lost 3 bases and J 7 bases, leaving 8 bases between the germline ends. CDR3 amino acids: CATSDPHGEKLFF. For the CDR3, the DNA is TGTGCCACCAGTGATCCGCACGGTGAAAAACTGTTTTTT.

The V gene is TRBV7-2, the J gene TRBJ1-3, with TRBD1 matching over 8 bases. The CDR3 extends over 17 amino acids. V dropped 6 bases and J dropped 0; count of bases not matched to a gene: 10. The germline gives CDR1 SGHTA, CDR2 FQGNSA. CDR3 sequence (DNA): TGTGCCAGCAGTAGAGGACAGGGAACCTTCTCTGGAAACACCATATATTTT. Its translation: CASSRGQGTFSGNTIYF.